Below, 2 T cell receptor beta chains from the same sample are listed, as sequenced in a study of spatial heterogeneity in lung cancer (dated by TCRdb to between 2018 and 2020). The method was 5' RACE. The listed sequencing device is NextSeq 500. The public sequencing data were trimmed at Q25 with fastp and processed into clonotypes with MiXCR by TCRdb, which kept only in-frame beta chains. Under each unique CDR3 protein, matching rows form one entry showing the most common genes and DNA. In this sample the table shows 55,000 to 70,000 distinct CDR3 sequences, roughly 5.9% of which occur a single time. Of the sample, roughly 14% is held by the ten largest clones. Explained via the paper, the time point label denotes: sample taken at primary tumor resection. This specimen was PBMCs, taken at surgery. These receptor sequences come from a female donor with early-stage non-small cell lung cancer.

This clonotype was observed at least ten times. CDR3 sequence reads: CASSLGTSYEQYV. CDR3 coding DNA: TGTGCCAGCAGTTTGGGCACCTCCTACGAGCAGTACGTC. This chain joins TRBV28 and TRBJ2-7; D is uncertain. This CDR3 is 13 amino acids long. CDR1 and CDR2 (germline): MDHEN, SYDVKM. V lost 3 bases, J lost 0 bases, and 6 bases lay in between.

This chain uses TRBV5-1 with TRBJ1-5; D is undetermined. The CDR3 runs to 14 residues. Germline-derived CDR1 and CDR2 are SGHRS and YFSETQ. The germline V and J ends were trimmed by 0 bases and 6 bases, with 10 bases remaining between them. As DNA, the CDR3 is TGCGCCAGCAGCTTGGGGGTAAACGGTCAGCCCCAGCATTTT. Its protein is CASSLGVNGQPQHF.